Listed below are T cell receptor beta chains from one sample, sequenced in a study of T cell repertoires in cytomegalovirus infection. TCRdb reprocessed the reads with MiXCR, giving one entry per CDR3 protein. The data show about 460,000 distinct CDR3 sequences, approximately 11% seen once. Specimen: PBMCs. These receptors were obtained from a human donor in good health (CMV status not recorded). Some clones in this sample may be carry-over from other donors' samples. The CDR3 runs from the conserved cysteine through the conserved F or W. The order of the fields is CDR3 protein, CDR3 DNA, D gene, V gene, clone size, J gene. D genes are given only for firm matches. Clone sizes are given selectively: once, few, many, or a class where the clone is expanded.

CDR3: CASSPRQGNGYTF
DNA: TGTGCCAGCAGCCCTAGACAGGGGAACGGCTACACCTTC
D: TRBD1
V: TRBV7-8
size: many
J: TRBJ1-2

CDR3: CASSSRDGTNEAFF
DNA: TGTGCCAGCAGTTCGAGAGACGGGACAAATGAAGCTTTCTTT
D: -
V: TRBV28
size: many
J: TRBJ1-1

CDR3: CASSNRDRGRHEQYF
DNA: TGTGCCAGCAGCAACCGGGACAGGGGGCGTCACGAGCAGTACTTC
D: TRBD1
V: TRBV13
size: few
J: TRBJ2-7

CDR3: CASSRYTGGLYNEQFF
DNA: TGCGCCAGCAGCCGGTACACGGGGGGGCTTTACAATGAGCAGTTCTTC
D: TRBD2
V: TRBV4-1
size: few
J: TRBJ2-1

CDR3: CASSLGSINYGYTF
DNA: TGTGCCAGCAGTTTGGGCAGCATTAACTATGGCTACACCTTC
D: -
V: TRBV27
size: -
J: TRBJ1-2

CDR3: CASSTGLLAKNIQYF
DNA: TGTGCCAGCAGCACAGGTCTTCTAGCCAAAAACATTCAGTACTTC
D: -
V: TRBV5-4
size: few
J: TRBJ2-4

CDR3: CASGGENSYNEQFF
DNA: TGTGCTAGTGGGGGGGAGAACAGTTACAATGAGCAGTTCTTC
D: -
V: TRBV12-5
size: many
J: TRBJ2-1

CDR3: CASSPGGRTYEQYF
DNA: TGTGCCAGCAGCCCGGGGGGCCGAACCTACGAGCAGTACTTC
D: -
V: TRBV12-3/TRBV12-4
size: few
J: TRBJ2-7

CDR3: CASSPADDETQYF
DNA: TGTGCCAGCTCCCCCGCGGATGACGAGACCCAGTACTTC
D: -
V: TRBV18
size: -
J: TRBJ2-5

CDR3: CSARDWGEGLADPYEQYF
DNA: TGCAGTGCTAGAGATTGGGGGGAAGGGCTAGCGGACCCCTACGAGCAGTACTTC
D: TRBD2
V: TRBV20-1
size: many
J: TRBJ2-7

CDR3: CASSQAGRPNYGYTF
DNA: TGTGCCAGCAGCCAGGCAGGGAGGCCTAACTATGGCTACACCTTC
D: -
V: TRBV3-1
size: -
J: TRBJ1-2

CDR3: CASTLRGGGVTEAFF
DNA: TGTGCCAGCACCCTCAGGGGTGGGGGTGTGACTGAAGCTTTCTTT
D: -
V: TRBV12-3/TRBV12-4
size: many
J: TRBJ1-1

CDR3: CASTLQGYEQYF
DNA: TGTGCCAGCACCCTACAGGGCTACGAGCAGTACTTC
D: -
V: TRBV11-1
size: many
J: TRBJ2-7

CDR3: CASSSLVGQADTQYF
DNA: TGTGCCAGCAGCTCTCTAGTGGGGCAGGCAGATACGCAGTATTTT
D: -
V: TRBV9
size: -
J: TRBJ2-3

CDR3: CASSFGGADTGELFF
DNA: TGCGCCAGCAGCTTTGGAGGGGCCGACACCGGGGAGCTGTTTTTT
D: -
V: TRBV5-1
size: -
J: TRBJ2-2

CDR3: CATERGRNTEAFF
DNA: TGTGCCACCGAGAGGGGGCGGAACACTGAAGCTTTCTTT
D: TRBD1
V: TRBV15
size: few
J: TRBJ1-1